The sequence of this TCR beta chain was determined in a study of neoadjuvant anti-PD-1 for oral cavity cancer. About the research overall: Most patients had three to four biweekly doses of 3 mg/kg nivolumab before resection.

As concerns this clone: Its target is unknown.

Study-wide points: Higher pretreatment blood Treg/Th17 ratios correlated with higher pretreatment blood and lower post-treatment tumor TCRbeta clonality. After neoadjuvant nivolumab, PBMC T cell clonality was significantly higher in non-responders than responders.

After removal of 0 bases from V and 9 bases from J, the junction contained 10 bases not matched to a gene. Germline V gene data show CDR1 as GTSNPN and CDR2 as SVGIG (reference sequence). The CDR3 loop spans 15 amino acids. Profiling relied on immunoSEQ multiplex PCR, and the TCRdb table lists in-frame clones only, not all of them. Counted here are some 14,000 clones, roughly 67% occurring once; the ten biggest clones make up 2% to 2.5%. The rearrangement joins TRBV30 to TRBJ2-1; 8 nucleotides agree with TRBD2. This sequence was found in a person between 40 and 85 years old with oral cavity squamous cell carcinoma. The sequenced sample was PBMCs, obtained before nivolumab (anti-PD-1) treatment. As DNA, the CDR3 is TGTGCCTGGAGTGTACGTAATAGCGGGACGGGTGAGCAGTTCTTC. It is translated as CAWSVRNSGTGEQFF.